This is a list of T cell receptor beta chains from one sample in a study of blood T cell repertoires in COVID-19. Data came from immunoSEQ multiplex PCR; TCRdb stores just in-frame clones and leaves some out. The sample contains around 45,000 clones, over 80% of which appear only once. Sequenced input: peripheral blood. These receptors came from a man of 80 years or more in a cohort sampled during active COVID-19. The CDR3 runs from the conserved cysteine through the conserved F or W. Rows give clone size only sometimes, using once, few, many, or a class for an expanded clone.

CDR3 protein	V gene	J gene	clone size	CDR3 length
CATSRDLAGGNEQFF	TRBV15	TRBJ2-1	.	15
CAWSVSRNYGYTF	TRBV30	TRBJ1-2	.	13
CASSFYEQSLGQPQHF	TRBV28	TRBJ1-5	.	16
CASSQGTGQETQYF	TRBV7-9	TRBJ2-5	.	14
CSVLAGNYGYTF	TRBV29-1	TRBJ1-2	.	12
CASSRTSGAAARNEQFF	TRBV5-1	TRBJ2-1	.	17
CASSSLRQAVGNEQYF	TRBV11-2	TRBJ2-7	few	16
CASSLKLGSYEQYF	TRBV5-4	TRBJ2-7	.	14
CASSLDSGAHYGYTF	TRBV5-1	TRBJ1-2	.	15
CASTDNRIGKETQYF	TRBV19	TRBJ2-5	.	15
CASSQDRGGPQHF	TRBV4-3	TRBJ1-5	.	13
CASSLDGGGSKSYEQYF	TRBV5-5	TRBJ2-7	.	17
CASSIGRDGELFF	TRBV5-1	TRBJ2-2	.	13
CASSFWSSGGFGELFF	TRBV7-9	TRBJ2-2	once	16
CASSLGQVYGYTF	TRBV7-2	TRBJ1-2	.	13
CASRPVDSGSNEQFF	TRBV6-5	TRBJ2-1	once	15
CASSTYQDITEAFF	TRBV7-8	TRBJ1-1	.	14
CASSLQERIPTRQYF	TRBV6-5	TRBJ2-7	.	15
CASSLRQGGVNGYTF	TRBV7-2	TRBJ1-2	.	15
CASSSETGHNNQPQHF	TRBV11-2	TRBJ1-5	.	16
CASSQTRGDTQYF	TRBV5-1	TRBJ2-3	.	13
CASSLARQGNTDTQYF	TRBV7-2	TRBJ2-3	.	16
CATSDSGRGHVAFF	TRBV24-1	TRBJ1-1	.	14
CASADNNSPLHF	TRBV6-6	TRBJ1-6	.	12
CASSHFSTGEYIQYF	TRBV3-1/TRBV3-2	TRBJ2-4	.	15
CASSYRRQGSTEAFF	TRBV6-2/TRBV6-3	TRBJ1-1	.	15
CASVLGSNQPQHF	TRBV12-3/TRBV12-4	TRBJ1-5	once	13
CASSQNRVHEQYF	TRBV4-3	TRBJ2-7	few	13
CASSLSGREGSDTQYF	TRBV27	TRBJ2-3	.	16
CATSRAGYQETQYF	TRBV15	TRBJ2-5	.	14
CASSQGHSNQPQHF	TRBV3-1/TRBV3-2	TRBJ1-5	.	14
CASSLARTGVGTEAFF	TRBV28	TRBJ1-1	.	16
CASKGQGRDTGELFF	TRBV2	TRBJ2-2	.	15
CASSLLRQRSTDTQYF	TRBV7-8	TRBJ2-3	.	16
CASRKGQGAAYNEQFF	TRBV27	TRBJ2-1	.	16
CSVEARTGGDPETQYF	TRBV29-1	TRBJ2-5	.	16
CAISRGTSGYEQYF	TRBV10-3	TRBJ2-7	.	14
CASNWGLAGTQNSYNEQFF	TRBV5-1	TRBJ2-1	.	19
CSVADRASEKLFF	TRBV29-1	TRBJ1-4	.	13
CASSESRGAGETQYF	TRBV2	TRBJ2-5	.	15
CASSLRPGTGGRGYTF	TRBV27	TRBJ1-2	once	16
CASSFLSGASYNEQFF	TRBV7-6	TRBJ2-1	.	16
CASEDSYSGNTIYF	TRBV6-5	TRBJ1-3	few	14
CASSPGTGLYNEQFF	TRBV18	TRBJ2-1	.	15
CASSLGGTGEKLFF	TRBV5-4	TRBJ1-4	.	14
CATSRLGLELADTQYF	TRBV15	TRBJ2-3	.	16
CAINPGHGYTF	TRBV10-3	TRBJ1-2	once	11
CAWQKQGAEGYTF	TRBV30	TRBJ1-2	once	13
CASSLNVGAGVYGYTF	TRBV7-2	TRBJ1-2	few	16
CSGTIRDRALNTEAFF	TRBV29-1	TRBJ1-1	.	16